This T cell receptor beta chain was profiled in a study of metastatic and nonmetastatic thyroid tumors. Study-wide background: The study looked at repertoires side by side in blood and in tumor or nodule tissue from malignant and benign thyroid patients.

Looked up from germline, CDR1 is SQVTM and CDR2 is ANQGSEA. The CDR3 extends over 14 amino acids. Trimming took 4 bases from V and 5 from J, leaving 17 bases between them. The study's findings and limits: In blood and tumor, TCR beta diversity was reportedly significantly higher in malignant thyroid tumors than in benign nodules.

In the case of this clone: The antigen is unknown.

As handled by the study authors: In papillary thyroid cancer, a distant-metastasis classifier was built using CDR3 differences across clinicopathological groups. TCRdb re-clonotyped the PCR reads through MiXCR. The V and J calls shown here were made by TCRdb, not taken from the authors' results. Here the sample spans 26,000 or so clones, about 3.7% being singletons. Each patient came to thyroid surgery without any prior treatment (of any kind). This clonotype originated in a male donor with papillary thyroid cancer or a benign thyroid nodule (not recorded which). Some clones in this sample may be carry-over from other donors' samples. The V gene is TRBV29-1, the J gene TRBJ1-2; D possibly corresponds to TRBD1 (6 bases). Material for sequencing was blood. The CDR3 sequence: CSVAPDSSRYGYTF. The CDR3 coding sequence is TGCAGCGTTGCCCCGGACAGCTCGAGGTATGGCTACACCTTC.